What follows describes a single T cell receptor (beta chain). This CDR3 comprises 11 residues. The V and J ends lost 5 bases and 0 bases respectively, with 5 bases between them. The germline CDR1 and CDR2 sequences are DFQATT and SNEGSKA (reference sequence). Repertoires were generated with immunoSEQ multiplex PCR, while TCRdb's copy carries only in-frame clones and drops some. The repertoire holds 84,000 or so clones, 85% to 95% seen once, with approximately 0.25% in the top ten. This entry comes from a study of technical replicates of blood from a few donors. Sample: T cells isolated from PBMCs. V gene TRBV20-1 combines with J gene TRBJ2-7; D is ambiguous. The source of this sequence is a human donor in good health. CDR3 nucleotide sequence: TGCAGTGCTCGTATCTCCTACGAGCAGTACTTC. Translation gives CSARISYEQYF.